What follows describes a single TCR beta chain. The antigen is undetermined. Method: immunoSEQ multiplex PCR; TCRdb's copy keeps in-frame clones and lacks some. This table holds fewer than 100,000 clones, more than 75% found once. The germline V gene encodes CDR1 KGHSH and CDR2 LQKENI. The CDR3 contains 13 residues. The V and J ends lost 8 bases and 8 bases, in that order; junction bases with no gene match: 7. This sample was taken from a study of glioma-infiltrating T cells after dendritic cell vaccination. Selection required adequate fresh-frozen tumor tissue plus more than two years' survival data. All glioblastoma patients lacked an isocitrate dehydrogenase mutation. Overall study results and limits: Complete blood and tumor specimen sets were limited to few patients.

This receptor was obtained from a human donor with glioblastoma. V and J are TRBV18 and TRBJ1-4; 8 bases are a match to TRBD1. The source was blood, collected before dendritic cell vaccination. In DNA form, the CDR3 reads TGTGCCAGCACCAGGGGGCAGGAGGAAAAACTGTTTTTT. Its protein is CASTRGQEEKLFF.